The sequence of this T cell receptor (beta chain) was determined in a study of blood T cells in healthy people across ages. Germline V gene data show CDR1 as SGHAT and CDR2 as FQNNGV. V lost 5 bases to trimming and J lost 7 bases; unmatched junction nucleotides: 8. The CDR3 runs to 14 residues. The authors ran a second PCR of about 6 to 11 cycles using a sample-barcoded 5' primer and a J-beta primer mix. TCRdb passed the 5' RACE reads through MiXCR, listing each CDR3 protein once. This sample yields around 1.5 million distinct CDR3 sequences, of which about 31% are seen a single time; around 11% belongs to the top ten. The study recruited healthy Caucasian donors from Russia who were aged about 6 to 95. Total RNA, at least 5 micrograms per sample, came from PBMCs.

The chain is built from TRBV11-2 and TRBJ2-1; 7 positions match TRBD1. Material: blood. This receptor was taken from a woman between 25 and 40 years old in good health. CDR3: CASSPGQRLNEQFF. CDR3 coding DNA: TGTGCCAGCAGCCCGGGACAGAGGCTTAATGAGCAGTTCTTC.